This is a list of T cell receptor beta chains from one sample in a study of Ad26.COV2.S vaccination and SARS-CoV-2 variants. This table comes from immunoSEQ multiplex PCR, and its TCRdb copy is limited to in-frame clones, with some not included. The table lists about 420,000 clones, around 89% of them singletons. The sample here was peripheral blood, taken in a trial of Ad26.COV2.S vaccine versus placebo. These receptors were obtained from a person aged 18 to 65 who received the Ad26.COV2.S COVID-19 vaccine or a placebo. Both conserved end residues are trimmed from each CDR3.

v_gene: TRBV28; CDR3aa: ASRSTGVSRGDGYT
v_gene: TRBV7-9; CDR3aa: ASSLEYFYGYT
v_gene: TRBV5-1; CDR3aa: ASSSWTTSGTGNEQF
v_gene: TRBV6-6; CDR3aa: ASRQGYNQPQH
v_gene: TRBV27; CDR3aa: ASSLQRGWGQETQY
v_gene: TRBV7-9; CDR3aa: ASSLAEGEAF
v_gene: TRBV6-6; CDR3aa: ASSYWAAQGEQY
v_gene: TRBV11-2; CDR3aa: ASSSILTSGDPGELF
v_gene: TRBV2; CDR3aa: ASVVGNYGYT
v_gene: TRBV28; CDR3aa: ASSSLQGGGEKLF
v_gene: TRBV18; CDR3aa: ASTILTGELF
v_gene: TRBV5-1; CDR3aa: ASSAETGEQF
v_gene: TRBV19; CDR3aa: ASRRALEGATDTQY
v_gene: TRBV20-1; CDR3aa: SASPFDGGWGYEQY
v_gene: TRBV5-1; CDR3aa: ASSFQETQY
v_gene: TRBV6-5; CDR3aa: ASRKVLMNTEAF
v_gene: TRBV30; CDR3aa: AWSVGQGPGNTIY
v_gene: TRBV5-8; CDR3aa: ASSLRAGHNSPLH
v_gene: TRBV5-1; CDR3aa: ASSLSQALTEQY
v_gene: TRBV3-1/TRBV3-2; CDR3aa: ASSPRLLNTEAF
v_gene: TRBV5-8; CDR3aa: ASSLATGGLNTEAF
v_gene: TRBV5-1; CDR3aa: ASSIQGTTNEKLF
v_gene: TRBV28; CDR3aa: ASSFPRTGGNTIY
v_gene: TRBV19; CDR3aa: ASSPRTGPSSGNTIY
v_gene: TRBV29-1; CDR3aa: SVALRGNQPQH
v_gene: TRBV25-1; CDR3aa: ASSELWGLRSPLH
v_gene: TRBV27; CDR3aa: ASSPLTAGELF
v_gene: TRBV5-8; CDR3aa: ASSTPGRRTDTQY
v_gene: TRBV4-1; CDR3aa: ASSQMGQGKNEQF
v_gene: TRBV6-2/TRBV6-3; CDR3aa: ASSPTRQASGGYT
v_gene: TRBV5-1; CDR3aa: ASSLNFGGTETQY
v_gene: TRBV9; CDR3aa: ASSVDAARSTDTQY
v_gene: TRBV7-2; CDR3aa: ASSLASSGGQETQY
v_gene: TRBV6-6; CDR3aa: ASSYTGPSEQF
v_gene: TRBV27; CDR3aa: ASSHRAKDTQY
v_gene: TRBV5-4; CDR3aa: ASSLAPGIAYGYT
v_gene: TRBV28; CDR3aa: ASSVGGGRIYEQY
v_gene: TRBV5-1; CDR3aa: ASSSGTSGALTDTQY
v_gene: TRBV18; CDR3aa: ASSLRDSGSYEQY
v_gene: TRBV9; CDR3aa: ASSVTANNEQF
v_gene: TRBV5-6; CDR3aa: ASSLVRAYADTQY
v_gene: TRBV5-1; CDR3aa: ASKPEWDTGELF
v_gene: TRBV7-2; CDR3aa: ASSTSGGNNEQF
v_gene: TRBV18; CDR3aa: ASSPPGQPQH
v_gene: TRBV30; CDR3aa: AWRERQYEAF
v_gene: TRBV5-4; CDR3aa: ASSLTGDTAYNEQF
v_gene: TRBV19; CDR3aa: ASSGTVHQPQH
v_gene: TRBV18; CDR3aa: ASSTLAVLSYNEQF
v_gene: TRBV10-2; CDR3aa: ASSFNSGGQEYNEQF